What follows are 22 T cell receptor beta chains derived from one specimen sequenced in a study of blood T cell repertoires in COVID-19. Repertoires were generated with immunoSEQ multiplex PCR, while TCRdb's copy carries only in-frame clones and drops some. The table includes about 70,000 clones, approximately 83% detected once. The sequencing input was peripheral blood. Receptor source: a human donor in a cohort sampled during active COVID-19.

The V call is TRBV7-2, the J call TRBJ2-5; no reliable D call. V shed 2 bases and J shed 0 bases, with 7 bases lying between them. This CDR3 has 14 amino acids. Germline assignment: CDR1 SGHTA and CDR2 FQGNSA. The CDR3 bases are TGTGCCAGCAGCTTATTTGCGTACCAAGAGACCCAGTACTTC. The encoded protein is CASSLFAYQETQYF.

The chain employs TRBV15 and TRBJ2-7, with TRBD2 matching over 11 bases. V lost 5 bases, J lost 5 bases, and 8 bases stayed unmatched. CDR1 and CDR2 from the germline V gene are LNHNV and YYDKDF (reference sequence). This CDR3 has 15 residues. This chain's CDR3 is CATSRDPLAGDEQYF. The CDR3 DNA reads as TGTGCCACCAGCCGCGACCCACTAGCGGGGGACGAGCAGTACTTC.

This chain uses TRBV6-6 with TRBJ2-3; D may be TRBD2 (6 bases). Per the germline V gene, CDR1 is MNHNY and CDR2 is SVGAGI (reference sequence). Deletions cut 7 bases from V and 1 base from J, with 18 bases between. The CDR3 has 16 residues. The CDR3 region is CASTPGERHGTDTQYF. The CDR3 DNA follows: TGTGCCAGCACCCCGGGGGAGCGCCACGGCACAGATACGCAGTATTTT.

This clone appeared a single time. This chain connects TRBV19 to TRBJ2-1; D is perhaps TRBD2 (7 bases). V was shortened by 11 bases and J by 9 bases, with 20 bases between the two germline ends. Germline values: CDR1 LNHDA, CDR2 SQIVND (reference sequence). The CDR3 sequence is 13 residues long. CDR3 coding DNA: TGTGCCTCAAGAGGGGGGGGCAATGCTGAGCAGTTCTTC. It codes for CASRGGGNAEQFF.

V gene TRBV7-6 combines with J gene TRBJ1-5, with TRBD1 identical over 7 bases. Unmatched junction bases numbered 8, after V lost 5 bases and J lost 7 bases. CDR3 length equals 14 residues. CDR1 is SGHVS, CDR2 FNYEAQ, per germline. The CDR3 protein is CASSDRDRGQPQHF. Here the CDR3 DNA reads TGTGCCAGCAGCGACCGGGACAGAGGCCAGCCCCAGCATTTT.

This sequence joins TRBV19 and TRBJ1-5, with TRBD1 matching 7 bases. J was trimmed by 6 bases and V by 5 bases; bases with no gene match: 7. CDR1 LNHDA and CDR2 SQIVND come from the germline V gene (reference sequence). The CDR3 sequence is 14 residues long. The DNA of the CDR3 is TGTGCCAGTAGTGTTCGACAGGGTAGTCAGCCCCAGCATTTT. This gives the protein CASSVRQGSQPQHF.

V is TRBV18 and J is TRBJ2-7; D possibly corresponds to TRBD1 (5 bases). V was shortened by 3 bases and J by 2 bases, with 5 bases between the two germline ends. Germline V gene lookup returns CDR1 KGHSH and CDR2 LQKENI. CDR3 size: 12 residues. In DNA form, the CDR3 reads TGTGCCAGCTCACCGGACACCTACGAGCAGTACTTC. Its protein product is CASSPDTYEQYF. The complete variable domain, with remaining parts taken from reference TRBV18 and TRBJ2-7, reads NAGVMQNPRHLVRRRGQEARLRCSPMKGHSHVYWYRQLPEEGLKFMVYLQKENIIDESGMPKERFSAEFPKEGPSILRIQQVVRGDSAAYFCASSPDTYEQYFGPGTRLTVT.

The chain carries TRBV7-2 and TRBJ1-2; weak D call: TRBD1 (6 bases). This CDR3 is 12 amino acids long. V was trimmed by 1 base and J by 11 bases, leaving 11 bases between them. In germline, CDR1 is SGHTA, CDR2 FQGNSA. The chain's CDR3 is CASSLGGGGYTF. CDR3 coding DNA: TGTGCCAGCAGCTTAGGAGGGGGTGGGTACACCTTC.

The V gene is TRBV19, the J gene TRBJ2-2; TRBD1 agrees at 8 bases. V lost 5 bases to trimming and J lost 1 base; unmatched junction nucleotides: 3. The CDR3 spans 15 residues. CDR1 LNHDA and CDR2 SQIVND come from the germline V gene (reference sequence). The CDR3 spells CASSVGQGNTGELFF. CDR3 coding DNA: TGTGCCAGTAGTGTCGGACAGGGGAACACCGGGGAGCTGTTTTTT.

This clone was observed a single time. The chain uses TRBV19 and TRBJ1-2; TRBD1 might be the D (6 bases). Germline V gene sequence: CDR1 LNHDA, CDR2 SQIVND (reference sequence). Trimming took off 7 bases at V and 6 bases at J, with 18 bases between the two ends. CDR3 length equals 14 residues. The DNA for the CDR3 is TGTGCCAGTACTACCTTTACAGGGAACCATGGCTACACCTTC. Translating gives CASTTFTGNHGYTF. Full variable domain (remainder filled in from reference TRBV19 and TRBJ1-2): DGGITQSPKYLFRKEGQNVTLSCEQNLNHDAMYWYRQDPGQGLRLIYYSQIVNDFQKGDIAEGYSVSREKKESFPLTVTSAQKNPTAFYLCASTTFTGNHGYTFGSGTRLTVV.

The chain joins TRBV6-6 to TRBJ1-4; 7 bases agree with TRBD1. CDR1 MNHNY and CDR2 SVGAGI come from the germline V gene (reference sequence). The V segment lost 4 bases and the J segment 7 bases; nucleotides outside the gene matches: 9. CDR3 size: 15 residues. The CDR3 reads CASSLGQARGEKLFF. CDR3 coding DNA: TGTGCCAGCAGTTTAGGACAGGCGAGGGGTGAAAAACTGTTTTTT.

V gene TRBV5-1 combines with J gene TRBJ1-1, with TRBD1 matching over 9 bases. J was trimmed by 11 bases and V by 4 bases; bases with no gene match: 15. Germline CDR1 and CDR2: SGHRS and YFSETQ. The CDR3 runs to 15 residues. This chain's CDR3 is CASSDPQGARSRAFF. The CDR3 region has the DNA TGCGCCAGCAGCGATCCACAGGGGGCCCGATCGAGGGCTTTCTTT.

The chain has TRBV4-2 and TRBJ1-6; no reliable D call. CDR1 LGHNA and CDR2 YNFKEQ come from the germline V gene. V lost 1 base and J 10 bases, leaving 11 bases between the germline ends. This CDR3 comprises 14 residues. The CDR3 sequence is CASSQGDTGSPLHF. The CDR3 nucleotides read TGTGCCAGCAGCCAAGGTGACACTGGGTCACCCCTCCACTTT.

The chain employs TRBV6-5 and TRBJ1-2, with D uncertain. CDR3 length: 15 amino acids. The germline V gene has CDR1 MNHEY and CDR2 SVGAGI. The ends were cut back, 6 bases at V and 3 bases at J, with 17 bases in the middle. The CDR3 nucleotides are TGTGCCAGCAGCCAGCACGAACGAGCGGACTATGGCTACACCTTC. This translates into CASSQHERADYGYTF.

The V call is TRBV6-5, the J call TRBJ2-1; 16 bases agree with TRBD2. CDR1 MNHEY and CDR2 SVGAGI come from the germline V gene. V lost 2 bases to trimming and J lost 7 bases; unmatched junction nucleotides: 2. This CDR3 spans 16 amino acids. The CDR3 here is CASSYRGLAGGNEQFF. The CDR3 DNA reads TGTGCCAGCAGTTACAGGGGACTAGCGGGGGGGAATGAGCAGTTCTTC.

This clone has just a few counts. The rearrangement joins TRBV13 to TRBJ2-7; TRBD2 might be the D (5 bases). V was clipped by 0 bases and J by 2 bases, with 14 bases between them. Germline V lookup: CDR1 PRHDT, CDR2 FYEKMQ (reference sequence). The CDR3 is 16 amino acids. CDR3 bases: TGTGCCAGCAGCTTAGGTGGATCGGGGAGTGCCTACGAGCAGTACTTC. Translation: CASSLGGSGSAYEQYF.

The genes are TRBV24-1 and TRBJ2-7; possible D gene TRBD1, 6 bases. Germline V gene lookup returns CDR1 KGHDR and CDR2 SFDVKD. The CDR3 covers 15 residues. V lost 6 bases to trimming and J lost 7 bases, with 21 bases between them. The CDR3, as DNA: TGTGCCACCAGTCCCCGAGGGGGTCGCGATCTTGAGCAGTACTTC. This gives the protein CATSPRGGRDLEQYF.

The chain recombines TRBV6-5 with TRBJ1-6; D is ambiguous. Germline V gives CDR1 MNHEY, CDR2 SVGAGI. The CDR3 consists of 16 residues. V was pared by 2 bases and J by 8 bases, with 16 bases between. CDR3 amino acids: CASSYTSHTSYSPLHF. The CDR3 DNA follows: TGTGCCAGCAGTTACACGAGCCATACCTCTTATTCACCCCTCCACTTT.

The CDR3 spells CASGRRLYEQYF. DNA for the CDR3: TGTGCCAGCGGCCGTCGTCTTTACGAGCAGTACTTC. This rearrangement joins TRBV14 to TRBJ2-7, with no clear D. This CDR3 has 12 amino acids. The germline V gene encodes CDR1 SGHDN and CDR2 FVKESK. Trimming took off 8 bases at V and 4 bases at J, with 12 bases between the two ends.

The chain recombines TRBV30 with TRBJ2-6, with D perhaps TRBD1 (6 bases). V lost 5 bases and J lost 2, with 7 bases in between. The CDR3 covers 13 residues. The germline CDR1 and CDR2 sequences are GTSNPN and SVGIG (reference sequence). The CDR3 region has the DNA TGTGCCTGGGAGGGGGCTGGGGCCAACGTCCTGACTTTC. Protein product: CAWEGAGANVLTF. Looking up the rest from reference TRBV30 and TRBJ2-6 gives the full variable domain: SQTIHQWPATLVQPVGSPLSLECTVEGTSNPNLYWYRQAAGRGLQLLFYSVGIGQISSEVPQNLSASRPQDRQFILSSKKLLLSDSGFYLCAWEGAGANVLTFGAGSRLTVL.

The V and J genes are TRBV7-2 and TRBJ1-3; a weak D match, TRBD1 (5 bases). The CDR3 extends over 15 amino acids. The V and J ends lost 2 bases and 3 bases respectively, with 11 bases between them. Germline V gene lookup returns CDR1 SGHTA and CDR2 FQGNSA. Here the CDR3 DNA reads TGTGCCAGCAGCTTAAACCAGGGAGGTGGAAACACCATATATTTT. This codes for CASSLNQGGGNTIYF.

There are a few counts of this clone. This chain links TRBV7-2 with TRBJ2-7; D gene unclear. The CDR3 extends over 13 amino acids. The germline V and J ends were trimmed by 1 base and 3 bases, with 7 bases remaining between them. CDR1 is SGHTA, CDR2 FQGNSA, per germline. The CDR3: CASSLGIGYEQYF. The CDR3 DNA is TGTGCCAGCAGCTTAGGAATCGGCTACGAGCAGTACTTC.